The sequence of this TCR beta chain was determined in a study of patients and donors after allogeneic stem cell transplantation. From the RT-PCR reads, TCRdb called clonotypes with MiXCR, one entry per CDR3 protein. Among 50,000 to 60,000 distinct CDR3 sequences listed, roughly 13% were seen once. The germline CDR1 and CDR2 sequences are SGHVS and FNYEAQ. There are 17 residues in the CDR3. V lost 7 bases to trimming and J lost 1 base; unmatched junction nucleotides: 13. The sequence was collected from a human donor who was either an allogeneic HSCT recipient or a stem cell or donor lymphocyte infusion donor (not recorded which). It is not recorded whose cells these are; they may come from a transplant donor. J is TRBJ2-5 and V is TRBV7-6, with TRBD2 matching 9 bases. Material: blood, either unsorted or a sorted T cell fraction (not recorded which). The CDR3 here is CASKGTSPSYAQETQYF. In nucleotides, the CDR3 is TGTGCCAGCAAAGGGACTAGCCCCTCCTACGCCCAAGAGACCCAGTACTTC.